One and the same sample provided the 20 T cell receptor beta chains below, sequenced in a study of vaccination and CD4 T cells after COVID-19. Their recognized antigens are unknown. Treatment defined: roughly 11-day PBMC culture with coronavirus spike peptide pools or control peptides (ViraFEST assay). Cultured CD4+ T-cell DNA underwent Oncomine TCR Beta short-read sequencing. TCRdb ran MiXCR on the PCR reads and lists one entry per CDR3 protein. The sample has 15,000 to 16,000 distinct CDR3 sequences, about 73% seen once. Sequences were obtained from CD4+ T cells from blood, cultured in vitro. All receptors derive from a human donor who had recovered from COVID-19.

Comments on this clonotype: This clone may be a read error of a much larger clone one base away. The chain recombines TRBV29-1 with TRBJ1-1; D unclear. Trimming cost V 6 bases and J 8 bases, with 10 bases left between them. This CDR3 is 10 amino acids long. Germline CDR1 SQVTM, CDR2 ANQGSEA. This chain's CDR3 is CSVRTPEAFF. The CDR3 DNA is TGCAGCGTCCGGACGCCGGAAGCTTTCTTT.

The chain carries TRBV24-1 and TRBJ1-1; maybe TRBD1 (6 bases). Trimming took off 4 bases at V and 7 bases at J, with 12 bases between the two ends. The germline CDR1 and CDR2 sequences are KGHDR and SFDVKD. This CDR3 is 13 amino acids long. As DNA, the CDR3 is TGTGCCACCAGTGACCACGGACAGCTTGAAGCTTTCTTT. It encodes CATSDHGQLEAFF.

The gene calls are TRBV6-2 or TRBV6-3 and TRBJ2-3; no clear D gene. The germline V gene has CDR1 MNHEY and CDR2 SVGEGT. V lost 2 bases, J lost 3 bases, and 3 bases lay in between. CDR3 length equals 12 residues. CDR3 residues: CASSYVTDTQYF. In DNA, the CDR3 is TGTGCCAGCAGTTACGTAACAGATACGCAGTATTTT.

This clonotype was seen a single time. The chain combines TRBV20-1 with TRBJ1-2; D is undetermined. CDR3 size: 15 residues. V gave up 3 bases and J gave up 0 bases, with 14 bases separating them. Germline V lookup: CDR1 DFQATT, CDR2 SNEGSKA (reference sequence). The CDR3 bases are TGCAGTGCTAGCCCTTACTCGATCTCTAACTATGGCTACACCTTC. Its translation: CSASPYSISNYGYTF.

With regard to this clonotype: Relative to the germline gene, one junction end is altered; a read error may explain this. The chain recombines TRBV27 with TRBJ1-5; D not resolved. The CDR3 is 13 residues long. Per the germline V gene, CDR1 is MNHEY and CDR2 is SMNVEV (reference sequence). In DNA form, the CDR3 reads TGTACCAGCAGTTTTGGTTATTATCAGCCCCAGCATTTT. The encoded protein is CTSSFGYYQPQHF.

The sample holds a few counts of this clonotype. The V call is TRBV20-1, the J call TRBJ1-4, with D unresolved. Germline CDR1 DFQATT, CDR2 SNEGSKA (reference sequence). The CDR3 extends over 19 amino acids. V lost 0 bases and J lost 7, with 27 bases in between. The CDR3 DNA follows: TGCAGTGCTAGAGATCAAGGAGGGTCCAAGAGCCTCGGTTTTGAAAAACTGTTTTTT. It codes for CSARDQGGSKSLGFEKLFF.

The CDR3 loop reads CASSLHLYGRPYDTQYF. CDR3 nucleotides: TGTGCCAGCAGCTTACACCTCTACGGACGGCCTTATGATACCCAGTACTTC. V gene TRBV11-2 combines with J gene TRBJ2-5; D gene uncertain. CDR1 and CDR2 from the germline V gene are SGHAT and FQNNGV. The CDR3 totals 17 residues. Trimming stripped 2 bases from V and 8 bases from J, with 24 bases between.

The DNA for the CDR3 is TGTGCCAGCAGTTTTAGGGGGCGCGGCGGCTACACCTTC. Protein: CASSFRGRGGYTF. The rearrangement uses TRBV12-3 or TRBV12-4 and TRBJ1-2; 7 bases match TRBD1. The trim removed 3 bases at V and 8 bases at J, leaving 6 bases unmatched. The CDR3 sequence is 13 residues long.

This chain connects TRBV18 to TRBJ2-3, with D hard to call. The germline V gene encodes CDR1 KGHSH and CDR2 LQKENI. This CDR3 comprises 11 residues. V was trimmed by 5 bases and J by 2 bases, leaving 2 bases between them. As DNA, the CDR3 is TGTGCCAGCTCATCCACAGATACGCAGTATTTT. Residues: CASSSTDTQYF.

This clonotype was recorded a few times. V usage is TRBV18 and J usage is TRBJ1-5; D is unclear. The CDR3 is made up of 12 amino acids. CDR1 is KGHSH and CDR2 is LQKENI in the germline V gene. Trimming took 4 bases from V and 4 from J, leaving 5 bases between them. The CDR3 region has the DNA TGTGCCAGCTCACAAGGGAATCAGCCCCAGCATTTT. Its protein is CASSQGNQPQHF. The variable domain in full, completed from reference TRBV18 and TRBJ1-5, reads NAGVMQNPRHLVRRRGQEARLRCSPMKGHSHVYWYRQLPEEGLKFMVYLQKENIIDESGMPKERFSAEFPKEGPSILRIQQVVRGDSAAYFCASSQGNQPQHFGDGTRLSIL.

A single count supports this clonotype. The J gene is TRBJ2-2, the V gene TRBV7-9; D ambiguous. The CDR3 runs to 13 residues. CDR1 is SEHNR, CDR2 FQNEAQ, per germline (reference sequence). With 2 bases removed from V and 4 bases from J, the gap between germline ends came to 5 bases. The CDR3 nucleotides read TGTGCCAGCAGCTTATGGTCCACCGGGGAGCTGTTTTTT. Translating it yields CASSLWSTGELFF.

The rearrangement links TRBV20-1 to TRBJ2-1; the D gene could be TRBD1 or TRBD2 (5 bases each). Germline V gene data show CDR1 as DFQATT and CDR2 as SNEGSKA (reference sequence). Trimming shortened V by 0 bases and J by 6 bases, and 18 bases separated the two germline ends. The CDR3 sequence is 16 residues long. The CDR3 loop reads CSAREDPSWGTNEQFF. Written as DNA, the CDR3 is TGCAGTGCTAGAGAGGACCCTAGTTGGGGGACCAATGAGCAGTTCTTC.

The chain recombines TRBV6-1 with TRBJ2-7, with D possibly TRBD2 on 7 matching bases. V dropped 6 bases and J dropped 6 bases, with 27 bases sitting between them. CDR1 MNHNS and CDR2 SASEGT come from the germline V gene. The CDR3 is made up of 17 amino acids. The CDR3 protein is CASSPTKGGSAVREQYF. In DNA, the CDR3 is TGTGCCAGCAGCCCAACCAAGGGGGGGTCGGCGGTTCGCGAGCAGTACTTC.

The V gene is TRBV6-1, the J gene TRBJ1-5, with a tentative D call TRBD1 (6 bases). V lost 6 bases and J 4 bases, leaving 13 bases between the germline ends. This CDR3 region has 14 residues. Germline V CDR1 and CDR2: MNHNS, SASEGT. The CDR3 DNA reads TGTGCCAGCAGATTCCAGGGGCAGAATCAGCCCCAGCATTTT. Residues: CASRFQGQNQPQHF.

CDR3 protein: CASSPFPRQGLVTEAFF. The CDR3 DNA is TGTGCCAGCAGCCCCTTCCCCCGACAGGGACTAGTCACTGAAGCTTTCTTT. The chain employs TRBV7-2 and TRBJ1-1; TRBD1 agrees at 7 bases. The CDR3 is made up of 17 amino acids. Looked up from germline, CDR1 is SGHTA and CDR2 is FQGNSA. J gave up 4 bases and V 5 bases, and 16 bases lay outside the gene matches.

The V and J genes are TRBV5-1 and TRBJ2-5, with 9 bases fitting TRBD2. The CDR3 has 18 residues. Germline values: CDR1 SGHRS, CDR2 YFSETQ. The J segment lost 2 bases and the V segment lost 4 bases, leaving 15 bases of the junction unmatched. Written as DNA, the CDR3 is TGCGCCAGCAGCCTGGGTGCCGTTTATAGCGGGGGACAAGAGACCCAGTACTTC. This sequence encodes CASSLGAVYSGGQETQYF.

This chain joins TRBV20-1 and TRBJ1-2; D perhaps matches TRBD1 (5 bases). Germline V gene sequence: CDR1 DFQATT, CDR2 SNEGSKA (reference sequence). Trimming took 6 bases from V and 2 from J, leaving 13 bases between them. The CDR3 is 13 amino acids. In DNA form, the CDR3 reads TGCAGTGCCAACATACAGGTGAACTATGGCTACACCTTC. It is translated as CSANIQVNYGYTF.

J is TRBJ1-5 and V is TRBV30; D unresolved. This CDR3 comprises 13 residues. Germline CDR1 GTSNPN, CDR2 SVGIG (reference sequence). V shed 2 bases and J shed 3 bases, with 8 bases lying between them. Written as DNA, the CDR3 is TGTGCCTGGAGTCCACGGATCAATCAGCCCCAGCATTTT. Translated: CAWSPRINQPQHF.

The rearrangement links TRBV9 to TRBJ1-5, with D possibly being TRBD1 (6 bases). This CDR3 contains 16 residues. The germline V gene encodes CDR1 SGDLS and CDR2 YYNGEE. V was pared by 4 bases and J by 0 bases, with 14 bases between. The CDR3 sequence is CASSLGGTYSNQPQHF. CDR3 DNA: TGTGCCAGCAGCCTGGGGGGCACGTATAGCAATCAGCCCCAGCATTTT.

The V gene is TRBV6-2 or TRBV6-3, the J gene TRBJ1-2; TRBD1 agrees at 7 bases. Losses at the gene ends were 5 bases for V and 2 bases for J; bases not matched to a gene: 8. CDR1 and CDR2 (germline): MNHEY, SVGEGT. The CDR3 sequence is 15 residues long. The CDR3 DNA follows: TGTGCCAGCAGTCACCACCGGGACAGAAACTATGGCTACACCTTC. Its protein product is CASSHHRDRNYGYTF.